This T cell receptor (beta chain) came from a study of preoperative IRX-2 immunotherapy in early breast cancer. The repertoire was sequenced with immunoSEQ multiplex PCR; TCRdb's copy has only in-frame clones and lacks some. Of some 30,000 clones listed, roughly 90% are singletons. V was trimmed by 6 bases and J by 3 bases, leaving 18 bases between them. Germline CDR1 reads MNHNY; CDR2 reads SVGAGI (reference sequence). The CDR3 covers 16 residues. Treatment reported: preoperative locoregional IRX-2 cytokine immunotherapy. This phase Ib study tested locoregional IRX-2 cytokine immunotherapy given before surgery.

This specimen was acquired from a patient treated with IRX-2 immunotherapy. The receptor was derived from a human donor with breast cancer. The genes are TRBV6-6 and TRBJ2-1; the D gene could be TRBD1 or TRBD2 (5 bases each). CDR3 coding DNA: TGTGCCAGCAGGGGTATGGACGGGGCTTACTACAATGAGCAGTTCTTC. Its translation is CASRGMDGAYYNEQFF.